The 30 T cell receptor beta chains given below trace back to one sample, sequenced in a study of T cells after yellow fever vaccination. MiXCR was run by TCRdb on the 5' RACE reads, yielding one entry per CDR3 protein. The sample has about 30,000 distinct CDR3 sequences, over 5% seen once. Sequenced here: PBMCs, either bulk or a sorted T-cell subset (CD4+, CD8+, memory, or dextramer-sorted; not recorded which), sampled on the day of the yellow fever booster vaccination. Source of these receptors: a man aged 30 to 39 who received the YFV17D yellow fever vaccine.

This clonotype has a handful of counts. The chain has TRBV7-9 and TRBJ2-7, with D possibly TRBD1 on 5 matching bases. The CDR3 runs to 13 residues. The ends were cut back, 6 bases at V and 3 bases at J, with 12 bases in the middle. Germline CDR1 is SEHNR and CDR2 is FQNEAQ (reference sequence). CDR3 in DNA: TGTGCCAGCAGACCAATCCAGGGCTACGAGCAGTACTTC. Encoded protein: CASRPIQGYEQYF.

This chain links TRBV29-1 with TRBJ2-1; 9 nucleotides line up with TRBD1. J lost 0 bases, V lost 7 bases, and 10 bases had no gene match. This CDR3 comprises 16 residues. Germline V gene sequence: CDR1 SQVTM, CDR2 ANQGSEA. The CDR3 DNA follows: TGCAGCGCAGAGGGGACAGGGCTCAGCTCCTACAATGAGCAGTTCTTC. Its protein product is CSAEGTGLSSYNEQFF.

The sample holds many counts of this clonotype. The chain employs TRBV12-3 or TRBV12-4 and TRBJ1-5; a weak D match, TRBD1 (5 bases). Trimming stripped 5 bases from V and 4 bases from J, with 9 bases between. The CDR3 length is 13 residues. This chain's CDR3 is CASSPQGNQPQHF. CDR3 nucleotide sequence: TGTGCCAGCAGTCCTCAGGGAAATCAGCCCCAGCATTTT.

This clonotype showed up many times. The chain is built from TRBV12-3 or TRBV12-4 and TRBJ2-1; D is uncertain. There are 14 residues in the CDR3. Trimming pared 4 bases from V and 7 bases from J, leaving 14 bases between. The CDR3 region is CASSSSSGRNEQFF. Written as DNA, the CDR3 is TGTGCCAGCAGTTCCAGCTCCGGGCGGAATGAGCAGTTCTTC.

The chain couples TRBV5-6 to TRBJ2-1; TRBD2 is a possible D gene (5 bases). The CDR3 runs 12 residues. Deletions cut 0 bases from V and 10 bases from J, with 8 bases between. Germline lookup yields CDR1 SGHDT and CDR2 YYEEEE. The CDR3 reads CASSLASGEQFF. In nucleotides, the CDR3 is TGTGCCAGCAGCTTGGCCTCGGGGGAGCAGTTCTTC.

This clonotype was detected ten times or more. The genes are TRBV20-1 and TRBJ1-2, with 9 bases that match TRBD1. This CDR3 is 13 amino acids long. The V segment lost 5 bases and the J segment 8 bases; nucleotides outside the gene matches: 9. In germline, CDR1 is DFQATT, CDR2 SNEGSKA (reference sequence). DNA of the CDR3: TGCAGTGCTTTTACAGGGGGCTCTAAGGGCTACACCTTC. Translation: CSAFTGGSKGYTF.

This clonotype was counted ten times or more. V and J are TRBV5-1 and TRBJ2-7; TRBD2 agrees at 10 bases. This CDR3 has 16 amino acids. With 0 bases clipped from V and 5 bases from J, the junction kept 8 bases outside the gene matches. Germline V gene lookup returns CDR1 SGHRS and CDR2 YFSETQ. In DNA form, the CDR3 reads TGCGCCAGCAGCTTGGGGACTAGCGGAGGATTTGACGAGCAGTACTTC. Translating it yields CASSLGTSGGFDEQYF.

This clonotype has a handful of counts. This sequence joins TRBV7-6 and TRBJ2-5; D possibly corresponds to TRBD2 (7 bases). Trimming left V 6 bases short and J 1 base short, with 30 bases between. The CDR3 contains 20 residues. Germline V gene lookup returns CDR1 SGHVS and CDR2 FNYEAQ. The CDR3 region has the DNA TGTGCCAGCAGTTTCTCCCTAGGGGGGGGGCTTGGGGTTAGCCAAGAGACCCAGTACTTC. Its protein is CASSFSLGGGLGVSQETQYF.

This clonotype was recorded at least ten times. The chain carries TRBV12-3 or TRBV12-4 and TRBJ2-4; weak D call: TRBD1 (5 bases). This CDR3 is built from 14 residues. Trimming left V 6 bases short and J 0 bases short, with 9 bases between. This CDR3 reads CASRDTSAKNIQYF. In nucleotides, the CDR3 is TGTGCCAGCAGGGACACATCAGCCAAAAACATTCAGTACTTC.

This clonotype occurred many times. The V gene is TRBV27, the J gene TRBJ1-1; D gene unclear. This CDR3 has 11 residues. CDR1 and CDR2 (germline): MNHEY, SMNVEV (reference sequence). The CDR3 bases are TGTGCAGCCCAAGGCGGAGATGAAGCTTTCTTT. Amino acids: CAAQGGDEAFF.

This clonotype was recorded many times. The V gene is TRBV20-1, the J gene TRBJ2-5, with D hard to call. The V end lost 4 bases, the J end lost 0 bases, and 6 bases lay between the germline ends. CDR3 length: 12 amino acids. Germline V gene sequence: CDR1 DFQATT, CDR2 SNEGSKA (reference sequence). The CDR3 coding sequence is TGCAGTGCTATGAAATACCAAGAGACCCAGTACTTC. The encoded protein is CSAMKYQETQYF.

This clonotype came up a few times. This chain links TRBV7-2 with TRBJ2-1; TRBD2 matches at 7 bases. CDR1 and CDR2 (germline): SGHTA, FQGNSA. V shed 0 bases and J 0 bases; nucleotides not matched to a gene: 5. The CDR3 loop spans 17 amino acids. The CDR3 loop is CASSLATSFISYNEQFF. The CDR3, as DNA: TGTGCCAGCAGCTTAGCGACTAGCTTTATCTCCTACAATGAGCAGTTCTTC.

A few counts support this clonotype. The chain joins TRBV4-3 to TRBJ2-1, with 7 positions matching TRBD1. CDR3 length equals 14 residues. In germline, CDR1 is LGHNA, CDR2 YSLEER. The J segment lost 5 bases and the V segment lost 0 bases, leaving 1 base of the junction unmatched. CDR3 DNA: TGCGCCAGCAGCCAAGAACAGGGGAACAATGAGCAGTTCTTC. This translates into CASSQEQGNNEQFF.

This clonotype was observed at least ten times. CDR3 bases: TGCAGTGCTAGGGTTAGCGGGAGTGGGGAGACCCAGTACTTC. It encodes CSARVSGSGETQYF. V and J are TRBV20-1 and TRBJ2-5, with 9 bases that match TRBD2. Germline CDR1 is DFQATT and CDR2 is SNEGSKA (reference sequence). The V and J ends lost 3 bases and 5 bases, in that order; junction bases with no gene match: 7. The CDR3 is 14 amino acids.

The chain joins TRBV20-1 to TRBJ1-5; D gene unclear. The length of the CDR3 is 15 residues. CDR1 and CDR2 (germline): DFQATT, SNEGSKA (reference sequence). V was cut by 0 bases and J by 9 bases, with 18 bases left in between. For the CDR3, the DNA is TGCAGTGCTAGAGAGGGCGCAACCCAATCACGGCCCCAGCATTTT. Protein sequence: CSAREGATQSRPQHF.

The chain carries TRBV20-1 and TRBJ2-7, with 9 bases lining up with TRBD2. V dropped 3 bases and J dropped 5; count of bases not matched to a gene: 17. CDR3 size: 17 residues. Germline CDR1 reads DFQATT; CDR2 reads SNEGSKA (reference sequence). Here the CDR3 DNA reads TGCAGTGCTAGGTCAAACCCTGGGACTAGCCAACGGGACGAGCAGTACTTC. Encoded protein: CSARSNPGTSQRDEQYF.

This clonotype was observed at least ten times. The chain carries TRBV5-1 and TRBJ2-6; D uncertain. V was cut by 1 base and J by 2 bases, with 7 bases left in between. CDR1 is SGHRS and CDR2 is YFSETQ in the germline V gene. This CDR3 has 15 residues. The CDR3 nucleotides read TGCGCCAGCAGCTTGTCCGTGACTGGGGCCAACGTCCTGACTTTC. Translated, it gives CASSLSVTGANVLTF.

This clonotype has ten or more counts. CDR3 residues: CASSSGAGVADEQFF. The CDR3 coding sequence is TGTGCCAGCTCATCGGGAGCGGGAGTGGCGGATGAGCAGTTCTTC. The chain has TRBV18 and TRBJ2-1, with TRBD2 matching over 8 bases. Germline V CDR1 and CDR2: KGHSH, LQKENI. The J segment lost 8 bases and the V segment lost 5 bases, leaving 11 bases of the junction unmatched. This CDR3 contains 15 residues.

In its sample, this clonotype was seen a few times. The chain couples TRBV7-6 to TRBJ2-7; perhaps TRBD2 as D (5 bases). The CDR3 totals 14 residues. The germline V and J ends were trimmed by 5 bases and 3 bases, with 14 bases remaining between them. Germline lookup yields CDR1 SGHVS and CDR2 FNYEAQ. CDR3 in amino acids: CASSPLGGSYEQYF. The CDR3 DNA reads as TGTGCCAGCAGCCCCCTAGGTGGGAGCTACGAGCAGTACTTC.

The chain links TRBV5-1 to TRBJ2-7, with 11 bases matching TRBD2. This CDR3 spans 19 amino acids. V shed 4 bases and J 7 bases; nucleotides not matched to a gene: 22. Germline V gene sequence: CDR1 SGHRS, CDR2 YFSETQ. The CDR3 sequence: CASSRYLYTASGRLGEQYF. In nucleotides, the CDR3 is TGCGCCAGCAGCCGGTACCTATATACCGCTAGCGGGAGGCTGGGGGAGCAGTACTTC.

The chain's CDR3 is CASSPGHRETQYF. Written as DNA, the CDR3 is TGTGCCAGCAGCCCCGGACACCGAGAGACCCAGTACTTC. The chain has TRBV7-3 and TRBJ2-5; D may be TRBD1 (5 bases). Germline CDR1 SGHTA, CDR2 FQGTGA. The CDR3 loop spans 13 amino acids. The V end was cut by 5 bases, the J end by 4 bases, with 11 bases between.

This clonotype appeared a few times. Written as DNA, the CDR3 is TGTGCCAGTACCAGATCTTTGGGACAGGGAAGCAATCAGCCCCAGCATTTT. Translated: CASTRSLGQGSNQPQHF. The chain joins TRBV19 to TRBJ1-5; 9 bases align to TRBD1. The CDR3 runs 17 residues. Germline CDR1 reads LNHDA; CDR2 reads SQIVND (reference sequence). The V segment lost 7 bases and the J segment 1 base; nucleotides outside the gene matches: 11. Filled out from reference TRBV19 and TRBJ1-5, the complete variable domain reads DGGITQSPKYLFRKEGQNVTLSCEQNLNHDAMYWYRQDPGQGLRLIYYSQIVNDFQKGDIAEGYSVSREKKESFPLTVTSAQKNPTAFYLCASTRSLGQGSNQPQHFGDGTRLSIL.

This clonotype was counted between two and nine times. The rearrangement uses TRBV18 and TRBJ1-2; no definite D call. CDR1 KGHSH and CDR2 LQKENI come from the germline V gene. This CDR3 contains 15 residues. The V end was cut by 4 bases, the J end by 8 bases, with 20 bases between. The CDR3 region is CASSLNGRISAGYTF. DNA for the CDR3: TGTGCCAGCTCACTTAACGGCAGGATTTCGGCCGGCTACACCTTC. Complete variable domain (other parts from reference TRBV18 and TRBJ1-2): NAGVMQNPRHLVRRRGQEARLRCSPMKGHSHVYWYRQLPEEGLKFMVYLQKENIIDESGMPKERFSAEFPKEGPSILRIQQVVRGDSAAYFCASSLNGRISAGYTFGSGTRLTVV.

This clonotype was recorded many times. The chain carries TRBV5-6 and TRBJ1-5; no definite D call. V lost 0 bases to trimming and J lost 0 bases, with 7 bases between them. CDR3 size: 15 residues. Germline V CDR1 and CDR2: SGHDT, YYEEEE. The CDR3 protein is CASSLGSYSNQPQHF. The CDR3 bases are TGTGCCAGCAGCTTGGGCAGTTATAGCAATCAGCCCCAGCATTTT. Complete variable domain (other parts from reference TRBV5-6 and TRBJ1-5): DAGVTQSPTHLIKTRGQQVTLRCSPKSGHDTVSWYQQALGQGPQFIFQYYEEEERQRGNFPDRFSGHQFPNYSSELNVNALLLGDSALYLCASSLGSYSNQPQHFGDGTRLSIL.

The chain links TRBV3-1 to TRBJ1-1; the D gene is possibly TRBD1 (6 bases). V was pared by 4 bases and J by 7 bases, with 13 bases between. The germline V gene encodes CDR1 LGHDT and CDR2 YNNKEL (reference sequence). CDR3 length equals 13 residues. The CDR3 loop is CASSRGGGGEAFF. The DNA for the CDR3 is TGTGCCAGCAGCCGAGGAGGGGGGGGTGAAGCTTTCTTT.

This clonotype occurred many times. V gene TRBV12-3 or TRBV12-4 combines with J gene TRBJ2-7; no firm D call. The V end lost 3 bases, the J end lost 1 base, and 4 bases lay between the germline ends. The CDR3 runs 12 residues. The CDR3 sequence is CASSFLSYEQYF. CDR3 coding DNA: TGTGCCAGCAGTTTTCTGTCCTACGAGCAGTACTTC.

This clonotype was observed many times. The chain combines TRBV7-2 with TRBJ2-1; a weak D match, TRBD1 (6 bases). The CDR3 spans 14 residues. V gave up 5 bases and J gave up 12 bases, with 20 bases separating them. CDR1 is SGHTA, CDR2 FQGNSA, per germline. CDR3 DNA sequence: TGTGCCAGCAGCCCCTACAGGGAATATACGGTGCAGTTCTTC. Residues: CASSPYREYTVQFF.

This clonotype was observed a few times. The chain couples TRBV7-9 to TRBJ2-6; D is unresolved. Deletions cut 1 base from V and 0 bases from J, with 7 bases between. Germline V gene lookup returns CDR1 SEHNR and CDR2 FQNEAQ (reference sequence). CDR3 length: 16 residues. The CDR3 bases are TGTGCCAGCAGCTTAGTCCAATCCTCTGGGGCCAACGTCCTGACTTTC. Translated, it gives CASSLVQSSGANVLTF.

This clonotype was detected ten times or more. The chain combines TRBV5-6 with TRBJ2-2; TRBD2 matches 7 bases. V lost 4 bases to trimming and J lost 3 bases; unmatched junction nucleotides: 6. This CDR3 region has 15 residues. CDR1 is SGHDT, CDR2 YYEEEE, per germline. As DNA, the CDR3 is TGTGCCAGCAGCCGGTCTAGCGGAGACACCGGGGAGCTGTTTTTT. Its protein is CASSRSSGDTGELFF.

Details on this clonotype: This may arise from a read error, as a much more abundant clone is one base away. The chain has TRBV20-1 and TRBJ2-3, with 8 bases matching TRBD2. Germline V CDR1 and CDR2: DFQATT, SNEGSKA (reference sequence). This CDR3 comprises 16 residues. As DNA, the CDR3 is TGCTGTGCTAGACCGGTTGGCCTAGCGGGTGGCGGAACGCAGTATTTT. Residues: CCARPVGLAGGGTQYF.